Each of the 5 T cell receptor beta chains below was sequenced from the same sample in a study of blood T cell repertoires in COVID-19. Profiling relied on immunoSEQ multiplex PCR, and the TCRdb table lists in-frame clones only, not all of them. The sample includes around 280,000 clones, about nine tenths of them seen just once. Sequencing used PBMCs or T cells enriched from blood (not recorded which). The receptor source for this set is a woman in her thirties or forties who had recovered from COVID-19.

The gene calls are TRBV6-5 and TRBJ2-3; TRBD2 aligns across 12 bases. J gave up 3 bases and V 5 bases, and 3 bases lay outside the gene matches. The length of the CDR3 is 15 residues. Germline CDR1 is MNHEY and CDR2 is SVGAGI. The CDR3 region has the DNA TGTGCCAGCAGTCGACTAGCGGGGGTTACAGATACGCAGTATTTT. Encoded protein: CASSRLAGVTDTQYF.

The chain joins TRBV30 to TRBJ2-1; D is possibly TRBD1 (5 bases). There are 13 residues in the CDR3. V was trimmed by 0 bases and J by 12 bases, leaving 15 bases between them. CDR1 and CDR2 (germline): GTSNPN, SVGIG (reference sequence). This CDR3 is CAWSVATGTGQFF. The CDR3 region has the DNA TGTGCCTGGAGTGTCGCAACGGGCACAGGGCAGTTCTTC.

The rearrangement uses TRBV18 and TRBJ2-1; 8 positions agree with TRBD1. The germline gives CDR1 KGHSH, CDR2 LQKENI. V gave up 3 bases and J gave up 7 bases; unmatched junction bases: 5. This CDR3 spans 14 amino acids. In DNA, the CDR3 is TGTGCCAGCTCACCTGGACAGGGTGGAAATGAGCAGTTCTTC. This translates into CASSPGQGGNEQFF.

The CDR3 loop is CASSQDYSHYEQYF. As DNA, the CDR3 is TGTGCCAGCAGCCAAGATTACAGCCACTACGAGCAGTACTTC. The chain joins TRBV3-1 (or the pseudogene TRBV3-2) to TRBJ2-7, with D hard to call. With 0 bases removed from V and 3 bases from J, the gap between germline ends came to 9 bases. Germline V gene sequence: CDR1 LGHDT, CDR2 YNNKEL (reference sequence). This CDR3 has 14 residues.

The chain uses TRBV6-5 and TRBJ2-1; 7 nucleotides align to TRBD1. J lost 3 bases, V lost 0 bases, and 2 bases had no gene match. This CDR3 comprises 15 residues. Germline assignment: CDR1 MNHEY and CDR2 SVGAGI. Written as DNA, the CDR3 is TGTGCCAGCAGTTACTCGAACAGGGGCTACAATGAGCAGTTCTTC. Amino acids: CASSYSNRGYNEQFF.